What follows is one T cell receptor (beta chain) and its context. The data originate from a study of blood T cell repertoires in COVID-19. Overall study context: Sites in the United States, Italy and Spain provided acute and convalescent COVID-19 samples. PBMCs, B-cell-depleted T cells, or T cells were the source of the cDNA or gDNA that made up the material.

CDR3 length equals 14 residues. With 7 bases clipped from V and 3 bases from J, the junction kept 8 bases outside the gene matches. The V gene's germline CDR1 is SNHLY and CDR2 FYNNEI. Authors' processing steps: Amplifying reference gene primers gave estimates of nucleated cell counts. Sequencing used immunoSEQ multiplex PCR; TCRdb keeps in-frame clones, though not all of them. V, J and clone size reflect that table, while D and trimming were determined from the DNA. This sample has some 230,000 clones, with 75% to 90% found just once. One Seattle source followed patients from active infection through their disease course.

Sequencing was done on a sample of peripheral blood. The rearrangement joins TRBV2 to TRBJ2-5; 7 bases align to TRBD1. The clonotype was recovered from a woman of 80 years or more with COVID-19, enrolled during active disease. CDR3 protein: CASTVDRVEETQYF. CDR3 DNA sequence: TGTGCCAGCACTGTCGACAGGGTGGAAGAGACCCAGTACTTC.